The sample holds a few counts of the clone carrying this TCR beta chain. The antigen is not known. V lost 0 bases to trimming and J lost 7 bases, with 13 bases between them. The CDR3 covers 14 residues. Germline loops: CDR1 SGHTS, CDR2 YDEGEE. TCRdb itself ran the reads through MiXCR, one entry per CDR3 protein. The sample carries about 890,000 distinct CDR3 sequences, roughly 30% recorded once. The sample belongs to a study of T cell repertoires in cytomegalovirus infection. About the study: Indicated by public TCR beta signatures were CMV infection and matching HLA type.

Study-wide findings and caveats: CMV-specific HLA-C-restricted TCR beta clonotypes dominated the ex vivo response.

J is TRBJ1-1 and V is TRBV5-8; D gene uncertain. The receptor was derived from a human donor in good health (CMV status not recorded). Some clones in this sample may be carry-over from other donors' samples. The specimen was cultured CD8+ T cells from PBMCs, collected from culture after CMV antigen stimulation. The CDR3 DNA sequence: TGTGCCAGCAGCTTGGCCATAGGGTTTCTTGAAGCTTTCTTT. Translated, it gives CASSLAIGFLEAFF.